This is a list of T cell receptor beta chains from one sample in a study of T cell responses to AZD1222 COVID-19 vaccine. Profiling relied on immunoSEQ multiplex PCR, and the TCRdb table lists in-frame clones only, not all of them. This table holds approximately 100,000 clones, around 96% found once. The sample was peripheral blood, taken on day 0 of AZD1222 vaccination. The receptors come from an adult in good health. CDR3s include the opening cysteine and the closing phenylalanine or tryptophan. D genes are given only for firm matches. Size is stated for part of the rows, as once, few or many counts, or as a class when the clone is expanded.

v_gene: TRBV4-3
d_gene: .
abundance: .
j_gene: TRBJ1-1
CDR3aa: CASSQEPNRNTEAFF
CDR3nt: TGCGCCAGCAGCCAAGAACCTAACAGGAACACTGAAGCTTTCTTT

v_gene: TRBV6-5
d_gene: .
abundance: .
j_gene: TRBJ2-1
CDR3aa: CASTNAPYEQFF
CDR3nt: TGTGCCAGCACTAATGCACCCTATGAGCAGTTCTTC

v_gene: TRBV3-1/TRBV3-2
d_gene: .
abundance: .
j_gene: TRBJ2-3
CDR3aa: CASSQRTATDTQYF
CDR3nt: TGTGCCAGCAGCCAAAGGACTGCAACAGATACGCAGTATTTT

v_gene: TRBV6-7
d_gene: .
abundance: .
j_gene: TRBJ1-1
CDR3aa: CASSERRVNTEAFF
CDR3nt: TGTGCCAGCAGTGAGAGACGGGTAAACACTGAAGCTTTCTTT

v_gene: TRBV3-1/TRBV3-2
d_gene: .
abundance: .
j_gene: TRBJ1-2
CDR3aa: CASSQDRADPNYGYTF
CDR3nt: TGTGCCAGCAGCCAAGATAGGGCGGATCCTAACTATGGCTACACCTTC

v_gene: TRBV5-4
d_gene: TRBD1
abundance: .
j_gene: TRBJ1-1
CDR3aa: CASSRDRVRTEAFF
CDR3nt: TGTGCCAGCAGTAGGGACAGGGTAAGGACTGAAGCTTTCTTT

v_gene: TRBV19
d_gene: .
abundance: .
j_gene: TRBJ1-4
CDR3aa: CASSNRVSNEKLFF
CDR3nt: TGTGCCAGTAGTAACAGGGTTTCTAATGAAAAACTGTTTTTT

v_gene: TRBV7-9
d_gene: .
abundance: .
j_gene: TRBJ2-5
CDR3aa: CASRGGHSETQYF
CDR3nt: TGTGCCAGCAGGGGAGGACACTCGGAGACCCAGTACTTC

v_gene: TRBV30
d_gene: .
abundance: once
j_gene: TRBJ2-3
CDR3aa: CAWSVPGTWGTDTQYF
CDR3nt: TGTGCCTGGAGTGTACCCGGGACCTGGGGGACAGATACGCAGTATTTT

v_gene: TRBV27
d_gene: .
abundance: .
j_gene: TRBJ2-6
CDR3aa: CASSFIPSGANVLTF
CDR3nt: TGTGCCAGCAGCTTCATCCCTTCTGGGGCCAACGTCCTGACTTTC

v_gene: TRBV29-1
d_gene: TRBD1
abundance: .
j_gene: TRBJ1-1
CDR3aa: CSVTPTGVEAFF
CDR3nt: TGCAGCGTCACCCCGACAGGGGTTGAAGCTTTCTTT

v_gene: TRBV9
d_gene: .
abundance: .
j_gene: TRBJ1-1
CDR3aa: CASSPPGQANTEAFF
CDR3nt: TGTGCCAGCAGCCCCCCAGGACAAGCGAACACTGAAGCTTTCTTT

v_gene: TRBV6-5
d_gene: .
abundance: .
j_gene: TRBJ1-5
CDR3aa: CASGTGSNQPQHF
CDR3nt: TGTGCCAGCGGAACAGGTAGCAATCAGCCCCAGCATTTT

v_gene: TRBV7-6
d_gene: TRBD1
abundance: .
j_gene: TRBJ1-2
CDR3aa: CASSLRAGGDYGYTF
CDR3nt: TGTGCCAGCAGCTTAAGGGCAGGGGGCGACTATGGCTACACCTTC

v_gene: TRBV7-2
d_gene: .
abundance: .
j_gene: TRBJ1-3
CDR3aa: CASSSRGRPSRGNTIYF
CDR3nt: TGTGCCAGCAGCTCCCGGGGCCGACCCTCGCGGGGAAACACCATATATTTT